The clone carrying this T cell receptor (beta chain) was counted many times. Its antigen remains unknown. Subjects aged 18 to 65 presented with newly diagnosed hyperthyroidism of less than 2 months' duration. Uncontrolled infection, other autoimmune disease, pregnancy and lactation each barred patients from inclusion. The CDR3 totals 19 residues. CDR1 is LGHDT, CDR2 YNNKEL, per germline (reference sequence). Losses at the gene ends were 4 bases for V and 4 bases for J; bases not matched to a gene: 17. The data originate from a study of T cells in Graves' hyperthyroidism and ophthalmopathy. Amplified regions were TCR beta CDR3 sequences from RNA transcripts. The study used the HTBI primer set for a first-round RT-PCR of the TCR CDR3. TCRdb reprocessed the multiplex PCR reads with MiXCR, giving one entry per CDR3 protein. The profile shows some 600,000 distinct CDR3 sequences, approximately 15% of them singletons.

General observations from the study: Ophthalmopathy and stable hyperthyroidism were separated by a 13 V-J model.

Sequenced input: blood. This sequence joins TRBV3-1 and TRBJ2-1; TRBD2 aligns across 9 bases. This TCR derives from a woman aged 25 to 39 with Graves' hyperthyroidism that later progressed to Graves' ophthalmopathy. CDR3 coding DNA: TGTGCCAGCAGCCCCAAGATCATGCCGGAGGGACTAGCATACAATGAGCAGTTCTTC. Its translation is CASSPKIMPEGLAYNEQFF.